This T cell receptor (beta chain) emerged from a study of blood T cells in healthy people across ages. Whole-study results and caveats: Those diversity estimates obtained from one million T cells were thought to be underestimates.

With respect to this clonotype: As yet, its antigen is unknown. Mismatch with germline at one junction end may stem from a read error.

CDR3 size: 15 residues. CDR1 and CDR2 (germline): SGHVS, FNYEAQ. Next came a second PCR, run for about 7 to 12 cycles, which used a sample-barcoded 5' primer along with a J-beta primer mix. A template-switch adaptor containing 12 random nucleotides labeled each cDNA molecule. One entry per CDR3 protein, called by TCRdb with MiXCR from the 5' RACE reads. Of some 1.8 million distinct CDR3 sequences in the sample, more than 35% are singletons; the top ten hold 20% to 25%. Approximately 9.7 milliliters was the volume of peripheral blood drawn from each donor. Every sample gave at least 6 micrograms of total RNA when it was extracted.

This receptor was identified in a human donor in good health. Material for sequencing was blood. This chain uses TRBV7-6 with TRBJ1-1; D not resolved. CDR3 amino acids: CACSLRTARIAEAFF. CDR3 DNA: TGTGCCTGCAGCCTACGGACGGCCCGTATAGCTGAAGCTTTCTTT.